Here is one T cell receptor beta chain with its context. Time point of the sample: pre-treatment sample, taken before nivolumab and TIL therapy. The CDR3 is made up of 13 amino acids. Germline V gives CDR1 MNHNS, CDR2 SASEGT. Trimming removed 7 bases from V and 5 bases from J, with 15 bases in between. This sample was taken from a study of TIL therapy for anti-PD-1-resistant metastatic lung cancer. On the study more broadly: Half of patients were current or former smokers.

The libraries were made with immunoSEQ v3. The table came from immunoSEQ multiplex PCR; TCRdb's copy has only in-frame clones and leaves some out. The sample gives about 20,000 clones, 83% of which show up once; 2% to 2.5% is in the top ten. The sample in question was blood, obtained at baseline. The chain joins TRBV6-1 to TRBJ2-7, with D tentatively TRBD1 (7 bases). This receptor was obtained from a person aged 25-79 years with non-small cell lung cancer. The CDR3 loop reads CASTPGGLNEQYF. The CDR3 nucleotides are TGTGCCAGCACCCCAGGGGGGTTGAACGAGCAGTACTTC.